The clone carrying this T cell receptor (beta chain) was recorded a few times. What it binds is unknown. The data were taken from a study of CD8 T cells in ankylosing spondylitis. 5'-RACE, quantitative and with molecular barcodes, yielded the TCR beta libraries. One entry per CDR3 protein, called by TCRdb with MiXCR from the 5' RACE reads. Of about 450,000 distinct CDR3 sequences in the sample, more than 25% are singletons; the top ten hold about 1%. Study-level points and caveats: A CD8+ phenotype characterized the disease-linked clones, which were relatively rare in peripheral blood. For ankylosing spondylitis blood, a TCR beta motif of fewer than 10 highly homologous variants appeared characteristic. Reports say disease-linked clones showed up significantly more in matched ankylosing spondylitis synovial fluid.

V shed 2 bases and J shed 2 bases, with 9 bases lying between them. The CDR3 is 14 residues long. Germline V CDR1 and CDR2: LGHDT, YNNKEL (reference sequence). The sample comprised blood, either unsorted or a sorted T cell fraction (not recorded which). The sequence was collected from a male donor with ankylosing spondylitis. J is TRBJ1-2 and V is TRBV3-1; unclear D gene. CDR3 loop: CASSQNSGNYGYTF. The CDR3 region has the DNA TGTGCCAGCAGCCAAAACAGCGGAAACTATGGCTACACCTTC. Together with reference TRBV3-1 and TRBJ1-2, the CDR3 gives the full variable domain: DTAVSQTPKYLVTQMGNDKSIKCEQNLGHDTMYWYKQDSKKFLKIMFSYNNKELIINETVPNRFSPKSPDKAHLNLHINSLELGDSAVYFCASSQNSGNYGYTFGSGTRLTVV.